One T cell receptor (beta chain) is described in this entry. Its antigen remains unidentified. This record belongs to a study of a mutant IDH1 vaccine in newly diagnosed glioma. Study overall: Administration of eight vaccinations to patients took place in weeks 1, 3, 5, 7, 11, 15, 19, 23. Patients got radiotherapy, temozolomide, or both beforehand, and most got both. Study results and limitations: Altogether, around 93% of patients exhibited vaccine-induced immune responses.

Time point denoted: week 5, during vaccination. Every vaccination contained 300 ug of the mutant IDH1 20-mer peptide and was paired with topical imiquimod. This table comes from immunoSEQ multiplex PCR, and its TCRdb copy is limited to in-frame clones, with some not included. Among some 37,000 clones, approximately 78% were seen once, and the ten largest hold 5.5%. Germline values: CDR1 SNHLY, CDR2 FYNNEI. The CDR3 has 12 amino acids. The germline V and J ends were trimmed by 7 bases and 4 bases, with 8 bases remaining between them. The chain combines TRBV2 with TRBJ2-1; D is unresolved. The sample in question was PBMCs, obtained from a glioma patient whose treatment included an IDH1 peptide vaccine. This TCR was sampled from a man in his forties with glioma. CDR3 nucleotide sequence: TGTGCCAGCAAGGATCTATACAATGAGCAGTTCTTC. Its protein product is CASKDLYNEQFF.